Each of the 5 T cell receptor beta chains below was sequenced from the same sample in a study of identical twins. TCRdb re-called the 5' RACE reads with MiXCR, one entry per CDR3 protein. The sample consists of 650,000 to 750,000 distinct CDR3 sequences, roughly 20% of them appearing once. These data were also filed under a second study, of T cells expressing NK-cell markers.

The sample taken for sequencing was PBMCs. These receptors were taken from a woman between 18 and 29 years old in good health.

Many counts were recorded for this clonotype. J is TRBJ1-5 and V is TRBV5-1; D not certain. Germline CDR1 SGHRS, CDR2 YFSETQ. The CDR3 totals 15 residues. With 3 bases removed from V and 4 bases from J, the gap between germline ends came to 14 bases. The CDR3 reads CASSSPPRTNQPQHF. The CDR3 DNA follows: TGCGCCAGCAGCTCCCCGCCGCGGACTAATCAGCCCCAGCATTTT. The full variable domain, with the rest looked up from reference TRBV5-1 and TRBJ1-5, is KAGVTQTPRYLIKTRGQQVTLSCSPISGHRSVSWYQQTPGQGLQFLFEYFSETQRNKGNFPGRFSGRQFSNSRSEMNVSTLELGDSALYLCASSSPPRTNQPQHFGDGTRLSIL.

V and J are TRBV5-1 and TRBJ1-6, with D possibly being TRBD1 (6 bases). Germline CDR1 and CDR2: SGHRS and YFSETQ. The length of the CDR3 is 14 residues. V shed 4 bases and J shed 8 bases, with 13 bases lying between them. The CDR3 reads CASSADPGDSPLHF. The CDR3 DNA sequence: TGCGCCAGCAGCGCAGACCCAGGGGATTCACCCCTCCACTTT. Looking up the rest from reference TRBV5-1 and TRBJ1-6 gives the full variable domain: KAGVTQTPRYLIKTRGQQVTLSCSPISGHRSVSWYQQTPGQGLQFLFEYFSETQRNKGNFPGRFSGRQFSNSRSEMNVSTLELGDSALYLCASSADPGDSPLHFGNGTRLTVT.

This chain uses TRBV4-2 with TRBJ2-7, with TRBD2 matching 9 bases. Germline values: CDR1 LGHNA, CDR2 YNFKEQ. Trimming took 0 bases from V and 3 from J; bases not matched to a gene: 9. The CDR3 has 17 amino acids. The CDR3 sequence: CASSQDLTSGTYYEQYF. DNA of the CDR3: TGTGCCAGCAGCCAAGACCTGACTAGCGGCACGTACTACGAGCAGTACTTC.

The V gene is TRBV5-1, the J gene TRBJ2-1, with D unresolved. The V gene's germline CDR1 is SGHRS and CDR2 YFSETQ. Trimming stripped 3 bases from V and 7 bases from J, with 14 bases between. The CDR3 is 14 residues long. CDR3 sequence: CASSYRLSENEQFF. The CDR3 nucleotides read TGCGCCAGCAGCTATAGGCTCTCCGAGAATGAGCAGTTCTTC.

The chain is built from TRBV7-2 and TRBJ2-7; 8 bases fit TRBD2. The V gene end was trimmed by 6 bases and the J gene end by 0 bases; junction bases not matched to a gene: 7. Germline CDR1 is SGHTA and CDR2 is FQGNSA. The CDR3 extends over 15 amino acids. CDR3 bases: TGTGCCAGCAGATGGGTAGCGGGGAGCTCCTACGAGCAGTACTTC. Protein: CASRWVAGSSYEQYF.